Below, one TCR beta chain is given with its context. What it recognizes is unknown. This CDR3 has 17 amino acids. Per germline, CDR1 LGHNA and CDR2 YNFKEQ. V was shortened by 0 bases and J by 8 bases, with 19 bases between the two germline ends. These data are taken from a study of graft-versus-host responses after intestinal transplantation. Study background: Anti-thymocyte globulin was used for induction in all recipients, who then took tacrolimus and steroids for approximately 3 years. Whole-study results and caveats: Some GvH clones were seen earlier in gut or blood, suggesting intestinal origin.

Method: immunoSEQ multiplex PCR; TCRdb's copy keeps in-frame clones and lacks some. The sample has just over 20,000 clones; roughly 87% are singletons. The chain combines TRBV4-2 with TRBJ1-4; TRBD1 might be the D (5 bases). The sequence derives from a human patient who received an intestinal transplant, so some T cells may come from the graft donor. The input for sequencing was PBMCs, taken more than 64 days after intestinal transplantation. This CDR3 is CASSQDSQGVTEEKLFF. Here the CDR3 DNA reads TGTGCCAGCAGCCAAGATTCCCAGGGAGTAACGGAAGAAAAACTGTTTTTT.